The 3 T cell receptor beta chains below all came from one sample that was sequenced in a study of OX40 agonist ivuxolimab in advanced cancers. Libraries were prepared by immunoSEQ multiplex PCR; TCRdb keeps only in-frame clonotypes and omits some of them. This sample has about 53,000 clones, with 70% to 80% found just once. This sample comprised CD4+ or CD8+ T cells sorted from blood, obtained in a trial of the OX40 agonist ivuxolimab. The receptor set was obtained from an adult with an advanced solid tumor such as melanoma, head and neck, liver or kidney cancer.

V is TRBV5-1 and J is TRBJ2-7; 7 bases match TRBD1. The J segment lost 3 bases and the V segment lost 4 bases, leaving 16 bases of the junction unmatched. The CDR3 has 17 residues. Germline V gives CDR1 SGHRS, CDR2 YFSETQ. This chain's CDR3 is CASSEDGDSLAVYEQYF. The CDR3 coding sequence is TGCGCCAGCAGCGAAGATGGGGACAGCCTGGCTGTCTACGAGCAGTACTTC.

This clone was seen a single time. The chain has TRBV18 and TRBJ2-7; TRBD1 agrees at 9 bases. V was pared by 1 base and J by 5 bases, with 12 bases of the junction left unmatched. The CDR3 runs 17 residues. Germline CDR1 is KGHSH and CDR2 is LQKENI. CDR3 sequence reads: CASSPQEGQGISDEQYF. Here the CDR3 DNA reads TGTGCCAGCTCACCACAGGAGGGACAGGGTATTTCCGACGAGCAGTACTTC.

This clone turned up a few times. The chain couples TRBV19 to TRBJ1-4; a possible D gene is TRBD1 (5 bases). V lost 5 bases and J 7 bases, leaving 17 bases between the germline ends. The length of the CDR3 is 15 residues. From germline, CDR1 is LNHDA and CDR2 SQIVND (reference sequence). The chain's CDR3 is CASSLGTGGGEKLFF. The CDR3 region has the DNA TGTGCCAGTAGTCTGGGGACTGGGGGGGGTGAAAAACTGTTTTTT.